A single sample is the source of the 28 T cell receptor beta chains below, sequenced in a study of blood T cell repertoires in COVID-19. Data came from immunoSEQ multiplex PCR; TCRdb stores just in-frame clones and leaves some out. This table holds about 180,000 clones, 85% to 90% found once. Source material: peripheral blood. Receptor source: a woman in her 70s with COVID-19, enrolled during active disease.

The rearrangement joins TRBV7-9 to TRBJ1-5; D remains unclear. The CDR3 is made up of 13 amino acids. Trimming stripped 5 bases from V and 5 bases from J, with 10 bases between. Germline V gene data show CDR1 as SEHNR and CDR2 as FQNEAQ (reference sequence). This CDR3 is CASSQDTYQPQHF. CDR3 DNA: TGTGCCAGCAGCCAAGACACTTATCAGCCCCAGCATTTT.

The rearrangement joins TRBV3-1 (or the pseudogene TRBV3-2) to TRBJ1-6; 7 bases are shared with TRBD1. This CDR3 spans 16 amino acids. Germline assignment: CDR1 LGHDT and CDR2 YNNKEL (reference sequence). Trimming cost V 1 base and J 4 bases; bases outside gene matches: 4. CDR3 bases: TGTGCCAGCAGCCAAGGGGGACAGAGTTATAATTCACCCCTCCACTTT. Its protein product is CASSQGGQSYNSPLHF.

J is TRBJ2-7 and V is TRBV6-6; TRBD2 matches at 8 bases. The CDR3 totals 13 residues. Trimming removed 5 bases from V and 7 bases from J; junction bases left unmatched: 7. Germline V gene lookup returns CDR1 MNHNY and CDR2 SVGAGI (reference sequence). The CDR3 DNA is TGTGCCAGCAGTCGATTAGCGGGGAATGAGCAGTACTTC. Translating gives CASSRLAGNEQYF.

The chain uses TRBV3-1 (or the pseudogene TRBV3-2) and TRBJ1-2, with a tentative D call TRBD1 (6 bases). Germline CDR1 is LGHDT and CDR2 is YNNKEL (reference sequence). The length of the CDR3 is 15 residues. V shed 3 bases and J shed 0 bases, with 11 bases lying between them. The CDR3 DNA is TGTGCCAGCAGCCAGGGGGGGGCCACTAACTATGGCTACACCTTC. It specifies CASSQGGATNYGYTF.

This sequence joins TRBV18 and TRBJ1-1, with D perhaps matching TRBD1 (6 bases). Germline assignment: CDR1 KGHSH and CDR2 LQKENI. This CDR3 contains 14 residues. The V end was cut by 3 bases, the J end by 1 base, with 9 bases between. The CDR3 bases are TGTGCCAGCTCACCCCTAGGGGGGAACACTGAAGCTTTCTTT. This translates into CASSPLGGNTEAFF.

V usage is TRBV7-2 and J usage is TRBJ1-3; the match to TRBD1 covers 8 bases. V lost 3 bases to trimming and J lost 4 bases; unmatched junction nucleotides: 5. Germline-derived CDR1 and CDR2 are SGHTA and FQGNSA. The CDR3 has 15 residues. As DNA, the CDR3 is TGTGCCAGCAGCTTTCCCCGGACAGGGGGAAACACCATATATTTT. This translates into CASSFPRTGGNTIYF.

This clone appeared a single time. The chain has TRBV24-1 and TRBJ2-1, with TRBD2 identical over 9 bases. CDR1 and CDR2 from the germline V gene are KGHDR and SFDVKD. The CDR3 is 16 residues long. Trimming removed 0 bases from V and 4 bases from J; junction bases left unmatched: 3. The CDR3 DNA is TGTGCCACCAGTGATTTGACGGCGGGAGGGTACAATGAGCAGTTCTTC. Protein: CATSDLTAGGYNEQFF.

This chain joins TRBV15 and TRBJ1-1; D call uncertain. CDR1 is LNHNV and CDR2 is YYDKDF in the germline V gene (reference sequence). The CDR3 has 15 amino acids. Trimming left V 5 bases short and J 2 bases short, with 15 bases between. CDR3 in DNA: TGTGCCACCAGCGACCGAACGGGGAGAAACACTGAAGCTTTCTTT. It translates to CATSDRTGRNTEAFF.

The DNA for the CDR3 is TGTGCCAGCAGCCAAGACGGGATTAATCAGCCCCAGCATTTT. Amino acid sequence: CASSQDGINQPQHF. The genes are TRBV3-1 (or the pseudogene TRBV3-2) and TRBJ1-5; D is undetermined. Germline V CDR1 and CDR2: LGHDT, YNNKEL (reference sequence). Trimming stripped 0 bases from V and 4 bases from J, with 7 bases between. The CDR3 covers 14 residues.

The CDR3 spells CASSLLSGTSGFVNEQFF. The CDR3 DNA reads as TGTGCCAGCAGTTTACTCTCCGGGACTAGCGGATTTGTCAATGAGCAGTTCTTC. The rearrangement joins TRBV27 to TRBJ2-1; 11 positions match TRBD2. This CDR3 region has 18 residues. J was trimmed by 6 bases and V by 2 bases; bases with no gene match: 12. Looked up from germline, CDR1 is MNHEY and CDR2 is SMNVEV (reference sequence).

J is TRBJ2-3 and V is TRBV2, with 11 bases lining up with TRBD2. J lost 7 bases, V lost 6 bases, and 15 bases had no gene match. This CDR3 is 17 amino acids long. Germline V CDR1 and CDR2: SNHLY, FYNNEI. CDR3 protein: CASRSRSLLAGDYTQYF. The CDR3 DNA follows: TGTGCCAGCAGGTCTCGCTCATTACTAGCGGGAGATTATACGCAGTATTTT.

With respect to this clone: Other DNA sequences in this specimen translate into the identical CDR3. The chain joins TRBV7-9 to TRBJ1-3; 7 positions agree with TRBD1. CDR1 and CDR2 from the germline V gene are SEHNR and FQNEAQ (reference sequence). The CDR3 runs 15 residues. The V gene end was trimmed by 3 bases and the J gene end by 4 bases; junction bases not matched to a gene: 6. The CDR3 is CASSLVGGSGNTIYF. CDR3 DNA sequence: TGTGCCAGCAGCTTGGTAGGGGGCTCAGGAAACACCATATATTTT.

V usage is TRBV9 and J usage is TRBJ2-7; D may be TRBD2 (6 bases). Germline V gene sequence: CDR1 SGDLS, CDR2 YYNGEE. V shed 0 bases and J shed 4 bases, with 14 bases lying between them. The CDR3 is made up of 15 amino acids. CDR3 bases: TGTGCCAGCAGCGTAGACCCGGTGGAGGGGTACGAGCAGTACTTC. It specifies CASSVDPVEGYEQYF.

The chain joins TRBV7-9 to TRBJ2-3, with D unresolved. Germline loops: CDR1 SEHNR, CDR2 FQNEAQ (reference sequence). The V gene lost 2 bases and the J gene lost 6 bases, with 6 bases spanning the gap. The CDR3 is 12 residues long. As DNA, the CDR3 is TGTGCCAGCAGCTTAATCTCGGATACGCAGTATTTT. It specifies CASSLISDTQYF. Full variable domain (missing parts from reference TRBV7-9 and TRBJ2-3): DTGVSQNPRHKITKRGQNVTFRCDPISEHNRLYWYRQTLGQGPEFLTYFQNEAQLEKSRLLSDRFSAERPKGSFSTLEIQRTEQGDSAMYLCASSLISDTQYFGPGTRLTVL.

CDR3: CASSSTGGEGNIQYF. The CDR3 DNA reads as TGTGCCAGCAGCTCGACAGGGGGCGAGGGAAACATTCAGTACTTC. This chain links TRBV11-3 with TRBJ2-4, with 10 bases matching TRBD1. The CDR3 contains 15 residues. V shed 4 bases, J shed 6 bases, and the junction held 6 bases outside the gene matches. Germline V CDR1 and CDR2: SGHNT, YENEEA.

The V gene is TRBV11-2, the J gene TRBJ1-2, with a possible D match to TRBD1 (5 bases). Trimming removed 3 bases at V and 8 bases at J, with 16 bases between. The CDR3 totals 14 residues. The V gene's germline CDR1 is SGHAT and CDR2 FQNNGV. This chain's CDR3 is CASSLGPRVGGYTF. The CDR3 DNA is TGTGCCAGCAGCTTGGGGCCAAGGGTGGGAGGCTACACCTTC.

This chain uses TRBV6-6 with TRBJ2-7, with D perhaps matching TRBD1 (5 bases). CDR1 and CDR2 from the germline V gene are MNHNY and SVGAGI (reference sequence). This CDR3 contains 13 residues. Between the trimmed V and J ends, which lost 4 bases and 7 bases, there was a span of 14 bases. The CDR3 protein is CASSLQGRSEQYF. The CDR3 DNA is TGTGCCAGCAGTTTGCAGGGAAGGAGTGAGCAGTACTTC.

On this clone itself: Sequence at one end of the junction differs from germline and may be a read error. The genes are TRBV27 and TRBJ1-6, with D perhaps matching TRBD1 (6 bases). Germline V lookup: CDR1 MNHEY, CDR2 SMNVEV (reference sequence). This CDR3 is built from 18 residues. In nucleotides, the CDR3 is TGTGTCAGCAGTTTATCGATGCGTGGGACACAAAATAATTCACCCCTCCACTTT. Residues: CVSSLSMRGTQNNSPLHF.

CDR3 residues: CASSLKGETEAFF. DNA of the CDR3: TGTGCCAGCAGCTTAAAGGGGGAAACTGAAGCTTTCTTT. V gene TRBV7-3 combines with J gene TRBJ1-1, with TRBD1 as a possible D gene (6 bases). V was trimmed by 1 base and J by 5 bases, leaving 8 bases between them. CDR3 length equals 13 residues. The germline V gene encodes CDR1 SGHTA and CDR2 FQGTGA.

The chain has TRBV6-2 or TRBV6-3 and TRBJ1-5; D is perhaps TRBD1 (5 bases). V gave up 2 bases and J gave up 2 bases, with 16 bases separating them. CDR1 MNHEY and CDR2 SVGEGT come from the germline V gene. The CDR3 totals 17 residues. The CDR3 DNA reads TGTGCCAGCAGTTACGGTGGGGACTCATTGGGCAATCAGCCCCAGCATTTT. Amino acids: CASSYGGDSLGNQPQHF.

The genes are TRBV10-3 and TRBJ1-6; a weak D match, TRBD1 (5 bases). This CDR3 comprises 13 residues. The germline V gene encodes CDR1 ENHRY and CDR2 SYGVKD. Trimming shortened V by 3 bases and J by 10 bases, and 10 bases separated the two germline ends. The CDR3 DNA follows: TGTGCCATCAGTGATCCTAGGGGCTCACCCCTCCACTTT. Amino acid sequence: CAISDPRGSPLHF.

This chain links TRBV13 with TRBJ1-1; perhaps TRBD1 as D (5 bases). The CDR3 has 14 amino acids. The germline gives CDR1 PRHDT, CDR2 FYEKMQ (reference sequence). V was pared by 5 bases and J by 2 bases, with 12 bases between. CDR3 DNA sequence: TGTGCCAGCAGCGCTCAGACAGCAAACACTGAAGCTTTCTTT. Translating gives CASSAQTANTEAFF.

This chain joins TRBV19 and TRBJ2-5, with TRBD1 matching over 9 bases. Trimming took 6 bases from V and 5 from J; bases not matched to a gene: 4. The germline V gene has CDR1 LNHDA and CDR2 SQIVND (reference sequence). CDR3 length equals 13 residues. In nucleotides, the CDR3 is TGTGCCAGTAGATTAACAGGGGGCGAGACCCAGTACTTC. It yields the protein CASRLTGGETQYF.

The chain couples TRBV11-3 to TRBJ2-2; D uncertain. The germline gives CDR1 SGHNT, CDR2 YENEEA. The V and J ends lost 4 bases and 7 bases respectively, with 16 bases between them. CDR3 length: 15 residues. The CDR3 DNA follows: TGTGCCAGCAGCTATGGAGTCTCCTCCGACGGGGAGCTGTTTTTT. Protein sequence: CASSYGVSSDGELFF.

The CDR3 sequence: CASSLVGDSPLHF. The CDR3 nucleotides read TGTGCCAGCAGCTTGGTAGGAGATTCACCCCTCCACTTT. This chain links TRBV5-4 with TRBJ1-6; D call uncertain. Deletions cut 0 bases from V and 8 bases from J, with 6 bases between. The CDR3 is 13 residues long. Germline V lookup: CDR1 SGHNT, CDR2 YYREEE (reference sequence). The full variable domain, in which reference TRBV5-4 and TRBJ1-6 provide the parts outside the CDR3, is ETGVTQSPTHLIKTRGQQVTLRCSSQSGHNTVSWYQQALGQGPQFIFQYYREEENGRGNFPPRFSGLQFPNYSSELNVNALELDDSALYLCASSLVGDSPLHFGNGTRLTVT.

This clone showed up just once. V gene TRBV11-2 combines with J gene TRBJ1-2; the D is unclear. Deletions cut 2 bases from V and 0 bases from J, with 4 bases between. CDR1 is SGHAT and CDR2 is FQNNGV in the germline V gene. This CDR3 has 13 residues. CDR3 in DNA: TGTGCCAGCAGCTTAACTACTAACTATGGCTACACCTTC. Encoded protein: CASSLTTNYGYTF.

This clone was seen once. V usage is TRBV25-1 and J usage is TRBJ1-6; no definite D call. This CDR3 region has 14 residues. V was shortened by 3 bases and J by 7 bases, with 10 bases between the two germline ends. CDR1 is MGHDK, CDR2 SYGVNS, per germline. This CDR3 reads CASSEWEKNSPLHF. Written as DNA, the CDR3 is TGTGCCAGCAGTGAGTGGGAGAAAAATTCACCCCTCCACTTT. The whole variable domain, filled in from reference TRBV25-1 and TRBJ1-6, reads EADIYQTPRYLVIGTGKKITLECSQTMGHDKMYWYQQDPGMELHLIHYSYGVNSTEKGDLSSESTVSRIRTEHFPLTLESARPSHTSQYLCASSEWEKNSPLHFGNGTRLTVT.

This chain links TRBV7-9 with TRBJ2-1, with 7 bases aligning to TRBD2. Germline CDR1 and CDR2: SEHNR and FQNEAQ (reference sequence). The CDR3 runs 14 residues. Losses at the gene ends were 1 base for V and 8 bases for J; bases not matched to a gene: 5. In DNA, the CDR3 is TGTGCCAGCAGCTTAGGGGAGGGGCAATATGAGCAGTTCTTC. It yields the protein CASSLGEGQYEQFF.